Below are 23 T cell receptor beta chains sequenced from a single sample in a study of T cell responses to AZD1222 COVID-19 vaccine. The assay was immunoSEQ multiplex PCR, and TCRdb's table has in-frame clones only and misses some. The sample lists some 96,000 clones, almost 90% occurring once. Sequencing was performed on peripheral blood, taken 28 days after the second AZD1222 dose. The receptor source for this set is an adult who received the AZD1222 COVID-19 vaccine.

The chain employs TRBV12-3 or TRBV12-4 and TRBJ2-7, with D unresolved. V was cut by 6 bases and J by 5 bases, with 14 bases left in between. The CDR3 contains 13 residues. The CDR3: CASRSTWADEQYF. DNA of the CDR3: TGTGCCAGCAGGTCAACCTGGGCGGACGAGCAGTACTTC.

The gene calls are TRBV11-2 and TRBJ2-5; 15 bases match TRBD2. The junction had 3 bases not matched to a gene; V was cut back by 3 bases and J by 4 bases. From germline, CDR1 is SGHAT and CDR2 FQNNGV. CDR3 length equals 16 residues. The CDR3 region has the DNA TGTGCCAGCAGCTTTGGACTAGCGGGAGGGTCAGAGACCCAGTACTTC. This translates into CASSFGLAGGSETQYF.

This clone occurred a few times. The V and J genes are TRBV2 and TRBJ1-1; TRBD1 is a possible D gene (6 bases). CDR3 length equals 12 residues. V lost 8 bases and J 13 bases, leaving 20 bases between the germline ends. From germline, CDR1 is SNHLY and CDR2 FYNNEI. This chain's CDR3 is CASAQDKGGGFF. In DNA form, the CDR3 reads TGTGCCAGCGCCCAAGATAAGGGGGGGGGTTTCTTT.

This chain links TRBV12-3 or TRBV12-4 with TRBJ1-5; weak D call: TRBD1 (6 bases). The CDR3 covers 13 residues. Trimming shortened V by 6 bases and J by 5 bases, and 11 bases separated the two germline ends. The CDR3 protein is CASRSQGYQPQHF. CDR3 nucleotide sequence: TGTGCCAGCAGGTCCCAGGGGTATCAGCCCCAGCATTTT.

This chain joins TRBV7-8 and TRBJ1-1; 11 bases are shared with TRBD1. Germline V gene data show CDR1 as SGHVS and CDR2 as FQNEAQ. The V segment lost 4 bases and the J segment 1 base; nucleotides outside the gene matches: 8. This CDR3 is built from 17 residues. The CDR3 DNA reads as TGTGCCAGCAGCTCACGGACAGGGGGCTTGGGGAACACTGAAGCTTTCTTT. Its translation: CASSSRTGGLGNTEAFF.

The rearrangement uses TRBV28 and TRBJ2-7; D gene uncertain. V was cut by 6 bases and J by 3 bases, with 9 bases left in between. CDR1 and CDR2 (germline): MDHEN, SYDVKM. The CDR3 has 12 residues. CDR3 region: CASSTSGYEQYF. The CDR3 bases are TGTGCCAGCAGCACTTCAGGCTACGAGCAGTACTTC.

The chain employs TRBV6-5 and TRBJ2-5; D perhaps matches TRBD2 (6 bases). Germline lookup yields CDR1 MNHEY and CDR2 SVGAGI. The length of the CDR3 is 13 residues. V was pared by 6 bases and J by 5 bases, with 13 bases between. The CDR3 nucleotides read TGTGCCAGCAGGGGGGGAGAGGGGGAGACCCAGTACTTC. This translates into CASRGGEGETQYF.

The rearrangement links TRBV2 to TRBJ2-5, with a possible D match to TRBD1 (6 bases). V lost 2 bases, J lost 5 bases, and 15 bases lay in between. The CDR3 totals 15 residues. CDR1 and CDR2 (germline): SNHLY, FYNNEI. For the CDR3, the DNA is TGTGCCAGCAGTGAATGGAGTGACAGGATGGAGACCCAGTACTTC. As protein: CASSEWSDRMETQYF.

The chain carries TRBV28 and TRBJ1-5; the D gene is possibly TRBD1 (5 bases). Germline CDR1 and CDR2: MDHEN and SYDVKM. The CDR3 covers 16 residues. Trimming left V 4 bases short and J 6 bases short, with 19 bases between. CDR3 in DNA: TGTGCCAGCAGTTGGGGGGACCCCGGGGTGGGTCAGCCCCAGCATTTT. Translated: CASSWGDPGVGQPQHF.

V usage is TRBV6-5 and J usage is TRBJ1-1, with D possibly being TRBD1 (5 bases). Germline CDR1 and CDR2: MNHEY and SVGAGI. Trimming took off 6 bases at V and 6 bases at J, with 11 bases between the two ends. This CDR3 spans 12 amino acids. CDR3 bases: TGTGCCAGCAGCTTGGGACTGCCTGAAGCTTTCTTT. Residues: CASSLGLPEAFF.

The rearrangement links TRBV14 to TRBJ2-3, with D unresolved. V was trimmed by 2 bases and J by 6 bases, leaving 9 bases between them. CDR3 size: 13 residues. The germline V gene encodes CDR1 SGHDN and CDR2 FVKESK. The CDR3 DNA reads TGTGCCAGCAGCCAACAGCCCAGGGATACGCAGTATTTT. This translates into CASSQQPRDTQYF.

This clone was detected only once. This rearrangement joins TRBV2 to TRBJ2-5; D is perhaps TRBD1 (6 bases). Germline V gene sequence: CDR1 SNHLY, CDR2 FYNNEI. The V end lost 6 bases, the J end lost 4 bases, and 21 bases lay between the germline ends. The CDR3 is 16 residues long. CDR3 DNA: TGTGCCAGCAGCCTTAGGGGGACGACAGGAGGAGAGACCCAGTACTTC. The encoded protein is CASSLRGTTGGETQYF.

CDR3 coding DNA: TGTGCCAGCCTGTCTAATGAAAAACTGTTTTTT. This codes for CASLSNEKLFF. The chain links TRBV6-5 to TRBJ1-4; unclear D gene. Looked up from germline, CDR1 is MNHEY and CDR2 is SVGAGI. The CDR3 loop spans 11 amino acids. V was shortened by 8 bases and J by 3 bases, with 4 bases between the two germline ends.

The V and J genes are TRBV5-5 and TRBJ2-1; the D is unclear. With 0 bases removed from V and 9 bases from J, the gap between germline ends came to 13 bases. This CDR3 region has 14 residues. Germline assignment: CDR1 SGHKS and CDR2 YYEKEE (reference sequence). CDR3 bases: TGTGCCAGCAGCTTGGTCTATCATGGTTCTGAGCAGTTCTTC. It translates to CASSLVYHGSEQFF.

The chain is built from TRBV4-2 and TRBJ2-1; 9 nucleotides align to TRBD2. CDR1 and CDR2 (germline): LGHNA, YNFKEQ. This CDR3 contains 16 residues. After removal of 0 bases from V and 1 base from J, the junction contained 1 base not matched to a gene. The CDR3 spells CASSQDSGSSYNEQFF. The CDR3 DNA sequence: TGTGCCAGCAGCCAAGATAGCGGGAGTTCCTACAATGAGCAGTTCTTC.

The chain couples TRBV28 to TRBJ1-1, with 7 bases that match TRBD1. Germline values: CDR1 MDHEN, CDR2 SYDVKM. With V trimmed by 10 bases and J by 9 bases, 11 bases remained unmatched. CDR3 length: 12 residues. The CDR3 region is CATSRPTGKAFF. CDR3 DNA sequence: TGTGCCACGAGTCGACCGACAGGGAAAGCTTTCTTT. The whole variable domain, filled in from reference TRBV28 and TRBJ1-1, reads DVKVTQSSRYLVKRTGEKVFLECVQDMDHENMFWYRQDPGLGLRLIYFSYDVKMKEKGDIPEGYSVSREKKERFSLILESASTNQTSMYLCATSRPTGKAFFGQGTRLTVV.

Only one count was recorded for this clone. The chain combines TRBV3-1 (or the pseudogene TRBV3-2) with TRBJ2-7; TRBD2 matches 15 bases. There are 18 residues in the CDR3. Trimming cost V 4 bases and J 2 bases; bases outside gene matches: 9. In germline, CDR1 is LGHDT, CDR2 YNNKEL (reference sequence). The CDR3 DNA reads TGTGCCAGCAGCCTCTTGGGACTAGCGGGAGGTAGGGCCTACGAGCAGTACTTC. This encodes CASSLLGLAGGRAYEQYF.

The chain has TRBV6-5 and TRBJ1-6; 7 nucleotides align to TRBD1. From germline, CDR1 is MNHEY and CDR2 SVGAGI. The CDR3 has 13 residues. J lost 6 bases, V lost 10 bases, and 6 bases had no gene match. CDR3 loop: CATSTGFNSPLHF. Here the CDR3 DNA reads TGTGCCACCTCGACAGGGTTTAATTCACCCCTCCACTTT.

The chain employs TRBV7-9 and TRBJ1-2; D gene unclear. V was pared by 1 base and J by 4 bases, with 4 bases between. Germline V gives CDR1 SEHNR, CDR2 FQNEAQ (reference sequence). The CDR3 has 12 residues. This chain's CDR3 is CASSLEGYGYTF. The CDR3 nucleotides are TGTGCCAGCAGCTTAGAGGGCTATGGCTACACCTTC.

This clone was detected only a few times. The chain combines TRBV12-3 or TRBV12-4 with TRBJ1-5; 7 bases align to TRBD1. V was pared by 6 bases and J by 5 bases, with 4 bases of the junction left unmatched. The CDR3 spans 13 residues. CDR3: CASSMTGHQPQHF. CDR3 bases: TGTGCCAGCAGCATGACAGGGCATCAGCCCCAGCATTTT.

V and J are TRBV2 and TRBJ2-7; 9 nucleotides align to TRBD1. CDR3 size: 13 residues. Germline V lookup: CDR1 SNHLY, CDR2 FYNNEI. V trimming: 5 bases; J trimming: 5 bases; junction bases outside the gene matches: 4. The CDR3 is CASSRTGDNEQYF. The CDR3 DNA reads TGTGCCAGCAGTCGGACAGGGGATAACGAGCAGTACTTC.

The chain links TRBV4-1 to TRBJ2-5; TRBD2 aligns across 11 bases. V lost 1 base, J lost 0 bases, and 1 base stayed unmatched. Germline CDR1 MGHRA, CDR2 YSYEKL. The length of the CDR3 is 16 residues. The CDR3 DNA sequence: TGCGCCAGCAGCCAAGGGACTAGCGGGTACCAAGAGACCCAGTACTTC. Encoded protein: CASSQGTSGYQETQYF.

The chain employs TRBV7-9 and TRBJ2-1; 8 nucleotides agree with TRBD2. Germline V CDR1 and CDR2: SEHNR, FQNEAQ (reference sequence). The V gene end was trimmed by 6 bases and the J gene end by 1 base; junction bases not matched to a gene: 8. This CDR3 contains 16 residues. CDR3 sequence: CASRARAGGSYNEQFF. The CDR3 coding sequence is TGTGCCAGCAGAGCTCGCGCGGGAGGTTCCTACAATGAGCAGTTCTTC. Supplemented by reference TRBV7-9 and TRBJ2-1, the full variable domain reads DTGVSQNPRHKITKRGQNVTFRCDPISEHNRLYWYRQTLGQGPEFLTYFQNEAQLEKSRLLSDRFSAERPKGSFSTLEIQRTEQGDSAMYLCASRARAGGSYNEQFFGPGTRLTVL.